This is a list of T cell receptor beta chains from one sample in a study of T cells after yellow fever vaccination. TCRdb redid the calling of the 5' RACE reads with MiXCR, one entry per CDR3 protein. The sample lists some 110,000 distinct CDR3 sequences; about 7.2% were seen once. Here the sequenced sample was CD4+ T cells sorted from PBMCs, taken about 49 days after the first yellow fever vaccination. These receptor sequences come from a man aged 18 to 29 who received the YFV17D yellow fever vaccine. Each CDR3 is given with its conserved first and last residue. The order of the fields is V gene, clone size, J gene, D gene, CDR3 protein, CDR3 DNA. The D gene is left open where the match is weak. Clone size, where shown, is once, few, many, or a class for clones that have expanded.

TRBV3-1	many	TRBJ2-3	-	CASSQEELQDYTDTQYF	TGTGCCAGCAGCCAAGAAGAATTACAGGACTACACAGATACGCAGTATTTT
TRBV12-3/TRBV12-4	few	TRBJ2-5	-	CASSSWPQETQYF	TGTGCCAGCAGTTCCTGGCCCCAAGAGACCCAGTACTTC
TRBV28	once	TRBJ1-3	-	CASRMGTSGGNTIYF	TGTGCCAGTCGCATGGGAACCTCCGGGGGAAACACCATATATTTT
TRBV5-1	many	TRBJ2-5	-	CASSIQTGGGAQETQYF	TGCGCCAGCAGCATACAGACAGGAGGAGGCGCGCAAGAGACCCAGTACTTC
TRBV12-3/TRBV12-4	many	TRBJ2-3	-	CASTHGASSGTDTQYF	TGTGCCAGCACCCACGGGGCTTCGTCGGGAACAGATACGCAGTATTTT
TRBV6-4	many	TRBJ2-7	TRBD1	CASSDIATGSGPYEQYF	TGTGCCAGCAGTGACATAGCGACAGGGTCCGGGCCCTACGAGCAGTACTTC
TRBV19	few	TRBJ2-1	TRBD1	CASRQGGGNEQFF	TGTGCCAGTAGACAGGGGGGTGGGAATGAGCAGTTCTTC
TRBV12-3/TRBV12-4	many	TRBJ2-5	-	CASSLSRTVQETQYF	TGTGCCAGCAGTTTAAGCCGGACAGTTCAAGAGACCCAGTACTTC
TRBV5-1	many	TRBJ2-5	-	CASSPSEAQETQYF	TGCGCCAGCAGCCCCAGTGAAGCCCAAGAGACCCAGTACTTC
TRBV20-1	-	TRBJ2-5	-	CSARVVGSSGTQYF	TGCAGTGCTAGAGTCGTAGGTTCTTCGGGGACCCAGTACTTC
TRBV18	many	TRBJ2-2	TRBD1	CASSPPSTGSGELFF	TGTGCCAGCTCACCACCCTCGACAGGGTCCGGGGAGCTGTTTTTT
TRBV24-1	-	TRBJ2-3	-	CATSISKSVDTQYF	TGTGCCACCAGTATCTCTAAGAGTGTAGATACGCAGTATTTT
TRBV23-1	many	TRBJ2-2	TRBD1	CASSQSLVRGPNTGELFF	TGCGCCAGCAGTCAATCTTTAGTGAGGGGGCCGAACACCGGGGAGCTGTTTTTT
TRBV12-3/TRBV12-4	many	TRBJ1-5	-	CASSLAGNGKPQHF	TGTGCCAGCAGTTTAGCCGGGAATGGGAAGCCCCAGCATTTT
TRBV7-9	many	TRBJ2-3	TRBD2	CASSPGLEGDTQYF	TGTGCCAGCAGCCCCGGACTAGAGGGAGATACGCAGTATTTT
TRBV27	many	TRBJ1-4	-	CASSRRVGRFGPTNEKLFF	TGTGCCAGCAGCCGCCGCGTCGGCAGGTTCGGACCAACTAATGAAAAACTGTTTTTT
TRBV20-1	many	TRBJ1-4	-	CSARSADGNEKLFF	TGCAGTGCTAGATCGGCGGATGGGAATGAAAAACTGTTTTTT
TRBV30	once	TRBJ1-2	-	CAWTPGHNGYTF	TGTGCCTGGACCCCAGGACATAATGGCTACACCTTC
TRBV4-3	-	TRBJ2-1	-	CASRTAGTIDEGNEQFF	TGCGCCAGCCGCACCGCCGGGACAATCGACGAAGGAAATGAGCAGTTCTTC
TRBV15	-	TRBJ2-6	-	CATGRRRRFSGANVLTF	TGTGCCACCGGCCGCAGGAGACGGTTCTCTGGGGCCAACGTCCTGACTTTC
TRBV7-9	many	TRBJ2-5	TRBD2	CASRPSGGSETQYF	TGTGCCAGCAGACCTAGCGGGGGGTCGGAGACCCAGTACTTC
TRBV10-3	many	TRBJ1-5	-	CAIGSKGTDSNQPQHF	TGTGCCATCGGTTCCAAGGGGACTGATAGCAATCAGCCCCAGCATTTT
TRBV29-1	many	TRBJ1-3	-	CSVHLGSGNTIYF	TGCAGCGTTCATCTGGGGAGTGGAAACACCATATATTTT
TRBV7-6	many	TRBJ1-5	TRBD1	CASSNGRGKPQHF	TGTGCCAGCAGTAACGGCAGGGGGAAGCCCCAGCATTTT
TRBV29-1	many	TRBJ2-7	-	CSGESTPPPSSYEQYF	TGCAGCGGTGAATCAACCCCCCCACCGTCTAGCTACGAGCAGTACTTC
TRBV6-1	few	TRBJ1-1	-	CASSDGGSNTEAFF	TGTGCCAGCAGTGATGGAGGGTCGAACACTGAAGCTTTCTTT
TRBV7-2	many	TRBJ1-3	-	CASSLGWGAGGNTIYF	TGTGCCAGCAGCTTAGGTTGGGGGGCAGGTGGAAACACCATATATTTT
TRBV5-6	many	TRBJ2-5	TRBD2	CASSLALSGGAPETQYF	TGTGCCAGCAGCTTGGCCCTTAGCGGGGGGGCCCCGGAGACCCAGTACTTC
TRBV3-1	many	TRBJ1-2	-	CATSFGNYGYTF	TGTGCCACCAGTTTCGGGAACTATGGCTACACCTTC
TRBV7-2	few	TRBJ1-1	TRBD1	CASSWTRQGSNTEAFF	TGTGCCAGCAGCTGGACCCGACAGGGGTCGAACACTGAAGCTTTCTTT
TRBV4-2	many	TRBJ2-7	TRBD2	CASSPRGGWQYF	TGTGCCAGCAGCCCGCGGGGGGGGTGGCAGTACTTC
TRBV20-1	many	TRBJ2-3	-	CSAPGLPSTSTDTQYF	TGCAGTGCTCCAGGACTACCCAGTACCAGCACAGATACGCAGTATTTT
TRBV5-1	-	TRBJ2-5	-	CASRIQEYQETQYF	TGCGCCAGCAGAATACAGGAATACCAAGAGACCCAGTACTTC
TRBV19	many	TRBJ2-2	TRBD1	CASSNARQGTGELFF	TGTGCCAGTAGTAACGCCCGACAGGGCACCGGGGAGCTGTTTTTT
TRBV2	many	TRBJ1-1	-	CASSVGVNTEAFF	TGTGCCAGCAGTGTTGGGGTGAACACTGAAGCTTTCTTT
TRBV15	many	TRBJ1-5	-	CATSREHRGGPQHF	TGTGCCACCAGCAGAGAACACCGGGGAGGGCCCCAGCATTTT
TRBV6-2/TRBV6-3	many	TRBJ1-1	-	CASSFGPPDWNPEAFF	TGTGCCAGCAGTTTTGGACCGCCGGATTGGAATCCTGAAGCTTTCTTT
TRBV20-1	many	TRBJ1-4	-	CSARGRASNEKLFF	TGCAGTGCTAGAGGCCGGGCATCTAATGAAAAACTGTTTTTT
TRBV27	many	TRBJ1-6	-	CASGDSYSPLHF	TGTGCCAGCGGAGACAGCTACTCACCCCTCCACTTT
TRBV2	many	TRBJ2-5	-	CASREGTVQETQYF	TGTGCCAGCAGGGAAGGGACTGTCCAAGAGACCCAGTACTTC
TRBV6-6	many	TRBJ2-1	-	CASSYERREQFF	TGTGCCAGCAGTTACGAGCGGCGTGAGCAGTTCTTC
TRBV19	many	TRBJ2-5	-	CASSIGQKETQYF	TGTGCCAGTAGTATTGGACAGAAAGAGACCCAGTACTTC